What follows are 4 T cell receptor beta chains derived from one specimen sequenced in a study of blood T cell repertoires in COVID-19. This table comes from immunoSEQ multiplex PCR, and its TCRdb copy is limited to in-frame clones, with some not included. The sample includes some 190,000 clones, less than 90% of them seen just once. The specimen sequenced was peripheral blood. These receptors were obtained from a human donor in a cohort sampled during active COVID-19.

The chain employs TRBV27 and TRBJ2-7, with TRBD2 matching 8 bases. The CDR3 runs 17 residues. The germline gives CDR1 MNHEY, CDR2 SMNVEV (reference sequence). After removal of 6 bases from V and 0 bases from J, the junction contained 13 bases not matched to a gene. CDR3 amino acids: CASSTGGWREASYEQYF. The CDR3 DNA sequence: TGTGCCAGCAGCACTGGGGGGTGGCGGGAGGCCTCCTACGAGCAGTACTTC.

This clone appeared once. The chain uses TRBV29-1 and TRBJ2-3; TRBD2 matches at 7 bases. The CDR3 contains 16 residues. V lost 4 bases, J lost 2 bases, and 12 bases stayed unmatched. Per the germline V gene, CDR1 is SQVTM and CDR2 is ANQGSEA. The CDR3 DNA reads TGCAGCGTTGCCCTTGCCCCGGGAGGTCACACAGATACGCAGTATTTT. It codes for CSVALAPGGHTDTQYF.

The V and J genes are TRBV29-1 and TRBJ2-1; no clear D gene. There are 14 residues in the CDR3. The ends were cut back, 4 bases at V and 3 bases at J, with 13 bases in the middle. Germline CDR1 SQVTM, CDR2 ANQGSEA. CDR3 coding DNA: TGCAGCGTTGGGGTCCCCCCAGGCTACAATGAGCAGTTCTTC. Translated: CSVGVPPGYNEQFF.

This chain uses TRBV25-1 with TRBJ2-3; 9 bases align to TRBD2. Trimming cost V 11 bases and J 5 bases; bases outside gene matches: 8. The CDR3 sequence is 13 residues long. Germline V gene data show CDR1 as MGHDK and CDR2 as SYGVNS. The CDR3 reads CAATPSGVDTQYF. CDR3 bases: TGTGCCGCCACTCCTAGCGGGGTAGATACGCAGTATTTT. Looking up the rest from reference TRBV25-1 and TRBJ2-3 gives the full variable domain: EADIYQTPRYLVIGTGKKITLECSQTMGHDKMYWYQQDPGMELHLIHYSYGVNSTEKGDLSSESTVSRIRTEHFPLTLESARPSHTSQYLCAATPSGVDTQYFGPGTRLTVL.